This TCR beta chain emerged from a study of CD8 T cells in Susac syndrome. Germline V gives CDR1 MNHEY, CDR2 SVGEGT. This CDR3 spans 14 amino acids. Unmatched junction bases numbered 8, after V lost 7 bases and J lost 5 bases. An amount of RNA that ranged from roughly 0.45 to 1 ug was reverse transcribed with random hexamers. Amplification of TCR beta CDR3 spanned 54 Vbeta and 13 Jbeta via immunoSEQ multiplex PCR. TCRdb re-called the immunoSEQ multiplex PCR reads through MiXCR, storing one row per CDR3 protein. The data hold more than 75,000 distinct CDR3 sequences, with over 85% observed a single time. Sequencing of TCR beta was carried out in blood CD8+ and CD4+ T cells. As controls, healthy donors matched for age and sex were used.

Sequenced material: CD8+ T cells from PBMCs. The sequence was obtained from a human donor in good health. The chain is built from TRBV6-2 or TRBV6-3 and TRBJ1-2; 9 bases agree with TRBD1. CDR3 DNA: TGTGCCAGCACTTCACCCGGGACAGGGTATGGCTACACCTTC. The encoded protein is CASTSPGTGYGYTF.